This T cell receptor beta chain comes out of a study of T cell repertoires in cytomegalovirus infection. For the study at large: CMV epitopes that were recently identified and HLA-C-restricted were used alongside well-studied HLA-B-restricted ones. Public TCR beta signatures indicated both CMV infection and matching HLA type.

This CDR3 has 17 amino acids. The J segment lost 6 bases and the V segment lost 7 bases, leaving 16 bases of the junction unmatched. This clonotype has just a few counts. Its antigen remains unidentified. A single record per CDR3 protein comes from TCRdb applying MiXCR to the reads. Of hundreds of thousands of distinct CDR3 sequences in the sample, less than 35% were seen once. Source: cultured CD8+ T cells from PBMCs, taken from culture after CMV antigen stimulation. The genes are TRBV12-3 or TRBV12-4 and TRBJ2-1, with 9 bases lining up with TRBD1. This receptor was taken from a human donor in good health (CMV status not recorded). Some clones in this sample may be carry-over from other donors' samples. The DNA of the CDR3 is TGTGCCAGCACCCTTAAATTGTGGGACAGGGAATCCAATGAGCAGTTCTTC. Translating gives CASTLKLWDRESNEQFF.